The entry below gives a single T cell receptor (beta chain) sequence along with its context. Its target is not known. Between the trimmed V and J ends, which lost 2 bases and 1 base, there was a span of 10 bases. This CDR3 spans 14 amino acids. In germline, CDR1 is SGDLS, CDR2 YYNGEE. In terms of origin and age, donors were healthy Caucasian individuals from Russia aged about 6 to 90. This sample is part of a study of blood T cells in healthy people across ages. Whole-study results and caveats: Leaving the PBMCs unsorted stopped any conclusive comparison of naive versus antigen-experienced cells.

Using a J-beta primer mix together with a sample-barcoded 5' primer, a second PCR was run for roughly 6 to 12 cycles. One entry per CDR3 protein results from TCRdb running MiXCR on the 5' RACE reads. Of 650,000 to 950,000 distinct CDR3 sequences listed, approximately 44% were seen once; the top ten hold approximately 19%. The source is a man between 60 and 75 years old in good health. Source material: blood. The chain has TRBV9 and TRBJ2-7; no clear D gene. The CDR3 bases are TGTGCCAGCAGCGTTGCCGACACGTCCTACGAGCAGTACTTC. This encodes CASSVADTSYEQYF.